Given below is one T cell receptor (beta chain) in context. Its antigen is unknown. No base quality information exists; no much larger clone differs at one position. This sample was included in a study of blood T cell repertoires in COVID-19 (dated by TCRdb to about 2020). Broadly, across the study: Collaborator samples came from the United States, Italy and Spain and covered acute and convalescent phases of COVID-19. The material from the prospective study consisted of cDNA or gDNA derived from T cells, B-cell-depleted T cells, or PBMCs. Subjects who had been exposed to COVID-19, were actively infected with it, or had recovered from it provided the deeply sampled blood TCRbeta repertoires that made up the dataset. A freely available public database, intended as a resource for researchers studying the immune response to SARS-CoV-2, is where the repertoires were released. Samples came from the ongoing ImmuneRACE study (first 160 participants) plus 1,254 subjects from 6 global collaborators. Sample metadata almost always included a de-identified subject ID, COVID-19 status, age in years and sex. HLA class I and class II types, where available, came from metadata supplied by the sample provider rather than from assay-based typing.

Each collaborating institution followed its own protocols to collect whole blood in K2EDTA tubes. For TCRbeta analysis, collaborator samples were shipped as frozen whole blood, as isolated PBMCs, or as DNA extracted from either sample type. The germline ends are 11 bases apart after V is trimmed by 2 bases and J by 3 bases. Inclusive of the bounding cysteine and phenylalanine, the CDR3 is 14 residues long. The only DNA kept is the CDR3, 42 bases in frame from the first base. CDR1 and CDR2, per the germline V gene, are SGHDT and YYEEEE. TCRbeta CDR3 regions were amplified from genomic DNA by means of the immunoSEQ Assay, a bias-controlled multiplex PCR. Per the source publication's procedure: The number of nucleated cells in each sample was estimated by amplification of reference gene primers within the assay. Sequence reads were collapsed and filtered to measure the absolute abundance of every unique TCRbeta CDR3 rearrangement. For each sample, productive Simpson clonality was calculated as the square root of Simpson's diversity index over productive rearrangements. Drawn from immuneACCESS, this table holds only the in-frame rearrangements with V and J called that TCRdb kept. Clones are partly lost; checked studies trace under half to an unresolved V gene and leave the rest unexplained. The DNA gave D and trimming, while V, J and clone size come from that table. For this sample the table gives about 87,000 clones, of which 75% were detected only once. The top ten constitute roughly 4% of the sample.

Broad study findings and their caveats: The quantity of clinical and demographic metadata differed by source and by participant and was supplied without curation.

This receptor chain uses TRBV5-6 and TRBJ1-2; TRBD1 is a possible D gene, resting on 5 matching bases. The specimen sequenced was peripheral blood. The sequence came from a woman in her fifties or sixties with acute or convalescent COVID-19. The base sequence is TGTGCCAGCAGCTTAGGAGGGGTTTACTATGGCTACACCTTC. Its coded protein is CASSLGGVYYGYTF.